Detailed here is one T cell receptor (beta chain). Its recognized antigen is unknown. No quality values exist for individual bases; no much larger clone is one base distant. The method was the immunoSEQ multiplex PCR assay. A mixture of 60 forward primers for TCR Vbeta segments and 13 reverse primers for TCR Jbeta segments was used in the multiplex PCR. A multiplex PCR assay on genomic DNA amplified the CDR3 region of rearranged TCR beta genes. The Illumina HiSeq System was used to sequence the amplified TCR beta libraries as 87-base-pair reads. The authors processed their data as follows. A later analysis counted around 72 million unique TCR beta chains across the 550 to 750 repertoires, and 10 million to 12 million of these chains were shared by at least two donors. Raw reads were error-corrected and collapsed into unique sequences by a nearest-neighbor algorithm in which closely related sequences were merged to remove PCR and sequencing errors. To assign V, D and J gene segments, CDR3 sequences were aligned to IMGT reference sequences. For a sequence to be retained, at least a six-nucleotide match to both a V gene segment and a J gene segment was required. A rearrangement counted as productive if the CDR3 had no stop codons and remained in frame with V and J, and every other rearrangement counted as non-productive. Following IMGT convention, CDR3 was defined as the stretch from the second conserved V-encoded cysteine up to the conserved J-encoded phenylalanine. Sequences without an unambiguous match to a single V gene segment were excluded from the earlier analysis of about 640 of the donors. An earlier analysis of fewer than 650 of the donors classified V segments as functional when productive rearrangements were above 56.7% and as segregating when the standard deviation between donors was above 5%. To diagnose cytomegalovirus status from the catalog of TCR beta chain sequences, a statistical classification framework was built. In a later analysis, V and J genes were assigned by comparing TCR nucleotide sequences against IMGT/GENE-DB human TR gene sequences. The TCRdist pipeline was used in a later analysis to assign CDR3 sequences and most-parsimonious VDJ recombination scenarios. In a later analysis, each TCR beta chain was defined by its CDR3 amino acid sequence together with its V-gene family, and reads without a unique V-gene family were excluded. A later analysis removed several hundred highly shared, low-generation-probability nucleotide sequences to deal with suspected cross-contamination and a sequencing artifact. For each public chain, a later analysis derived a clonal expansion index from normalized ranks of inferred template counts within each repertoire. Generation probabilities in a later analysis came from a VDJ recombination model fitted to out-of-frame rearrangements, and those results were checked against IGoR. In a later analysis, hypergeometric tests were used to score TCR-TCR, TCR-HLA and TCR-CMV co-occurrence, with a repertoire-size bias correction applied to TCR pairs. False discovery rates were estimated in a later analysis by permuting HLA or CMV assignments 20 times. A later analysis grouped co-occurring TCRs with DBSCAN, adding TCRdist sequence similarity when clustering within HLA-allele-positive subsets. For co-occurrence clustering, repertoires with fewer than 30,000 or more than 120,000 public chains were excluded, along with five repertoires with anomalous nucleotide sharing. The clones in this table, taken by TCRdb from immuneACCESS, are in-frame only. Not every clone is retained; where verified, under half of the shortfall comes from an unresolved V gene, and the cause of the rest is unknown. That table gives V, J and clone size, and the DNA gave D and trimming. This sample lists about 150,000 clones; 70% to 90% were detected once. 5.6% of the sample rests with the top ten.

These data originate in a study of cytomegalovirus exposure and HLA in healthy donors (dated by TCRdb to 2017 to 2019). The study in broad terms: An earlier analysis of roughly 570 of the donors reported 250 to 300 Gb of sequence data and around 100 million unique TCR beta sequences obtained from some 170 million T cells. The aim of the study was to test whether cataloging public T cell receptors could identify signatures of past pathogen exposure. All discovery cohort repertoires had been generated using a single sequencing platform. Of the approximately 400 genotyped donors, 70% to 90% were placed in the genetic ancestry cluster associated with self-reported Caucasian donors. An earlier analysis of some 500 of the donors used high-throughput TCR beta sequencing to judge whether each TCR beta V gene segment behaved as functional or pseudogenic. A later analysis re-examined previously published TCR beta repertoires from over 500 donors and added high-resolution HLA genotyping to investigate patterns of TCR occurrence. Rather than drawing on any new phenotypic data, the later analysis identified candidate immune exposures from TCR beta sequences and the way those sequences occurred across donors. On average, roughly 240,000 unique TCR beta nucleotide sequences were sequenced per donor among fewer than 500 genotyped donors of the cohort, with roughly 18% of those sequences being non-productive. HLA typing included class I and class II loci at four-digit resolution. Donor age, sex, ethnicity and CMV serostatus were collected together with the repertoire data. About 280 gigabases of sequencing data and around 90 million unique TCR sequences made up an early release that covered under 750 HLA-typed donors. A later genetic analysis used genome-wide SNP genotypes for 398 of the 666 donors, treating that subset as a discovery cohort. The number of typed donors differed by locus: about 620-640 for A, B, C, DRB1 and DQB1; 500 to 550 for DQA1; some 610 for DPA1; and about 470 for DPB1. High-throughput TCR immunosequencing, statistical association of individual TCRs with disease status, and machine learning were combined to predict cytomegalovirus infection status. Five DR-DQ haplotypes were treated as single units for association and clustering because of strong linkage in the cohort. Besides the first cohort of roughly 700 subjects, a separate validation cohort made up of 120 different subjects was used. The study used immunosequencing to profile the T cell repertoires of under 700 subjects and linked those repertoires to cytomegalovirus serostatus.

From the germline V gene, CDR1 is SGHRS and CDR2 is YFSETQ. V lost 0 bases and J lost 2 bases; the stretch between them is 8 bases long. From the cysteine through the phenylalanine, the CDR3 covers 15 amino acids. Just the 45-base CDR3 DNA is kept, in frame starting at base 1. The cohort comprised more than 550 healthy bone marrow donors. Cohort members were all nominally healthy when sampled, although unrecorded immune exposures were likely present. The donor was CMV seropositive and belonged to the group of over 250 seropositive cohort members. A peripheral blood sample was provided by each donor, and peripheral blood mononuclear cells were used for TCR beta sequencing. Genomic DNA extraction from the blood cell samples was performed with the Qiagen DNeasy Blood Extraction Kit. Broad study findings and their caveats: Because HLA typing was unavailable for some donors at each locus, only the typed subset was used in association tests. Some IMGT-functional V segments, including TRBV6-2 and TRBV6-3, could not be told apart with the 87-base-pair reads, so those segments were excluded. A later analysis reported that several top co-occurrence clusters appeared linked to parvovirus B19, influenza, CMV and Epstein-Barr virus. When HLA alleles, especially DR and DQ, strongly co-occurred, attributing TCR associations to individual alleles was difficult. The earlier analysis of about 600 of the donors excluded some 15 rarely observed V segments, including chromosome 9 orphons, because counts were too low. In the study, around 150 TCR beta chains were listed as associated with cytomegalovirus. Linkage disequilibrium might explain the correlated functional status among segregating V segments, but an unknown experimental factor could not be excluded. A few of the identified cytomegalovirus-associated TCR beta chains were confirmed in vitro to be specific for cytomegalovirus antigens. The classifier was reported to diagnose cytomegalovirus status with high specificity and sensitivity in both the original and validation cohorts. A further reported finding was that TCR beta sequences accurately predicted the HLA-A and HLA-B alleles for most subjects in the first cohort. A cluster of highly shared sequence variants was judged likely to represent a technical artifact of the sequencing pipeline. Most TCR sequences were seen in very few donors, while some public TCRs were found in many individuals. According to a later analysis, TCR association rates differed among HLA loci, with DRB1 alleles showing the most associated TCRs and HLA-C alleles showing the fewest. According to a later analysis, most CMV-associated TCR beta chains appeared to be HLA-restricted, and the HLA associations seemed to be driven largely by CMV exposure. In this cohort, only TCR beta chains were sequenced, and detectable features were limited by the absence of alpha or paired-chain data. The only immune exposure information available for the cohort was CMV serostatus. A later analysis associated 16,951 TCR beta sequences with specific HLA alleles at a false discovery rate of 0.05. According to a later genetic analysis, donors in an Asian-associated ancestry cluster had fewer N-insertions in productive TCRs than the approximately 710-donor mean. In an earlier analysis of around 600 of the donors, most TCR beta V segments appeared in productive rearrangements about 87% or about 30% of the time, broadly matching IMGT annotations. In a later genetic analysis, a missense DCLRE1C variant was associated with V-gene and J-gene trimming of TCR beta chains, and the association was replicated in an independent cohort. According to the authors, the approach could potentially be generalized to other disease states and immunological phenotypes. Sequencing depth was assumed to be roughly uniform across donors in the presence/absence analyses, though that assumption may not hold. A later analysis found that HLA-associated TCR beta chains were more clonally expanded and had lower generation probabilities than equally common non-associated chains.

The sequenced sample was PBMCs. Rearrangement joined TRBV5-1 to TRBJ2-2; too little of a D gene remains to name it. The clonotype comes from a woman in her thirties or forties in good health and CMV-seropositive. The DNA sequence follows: TGCGCCAGCAGCTTGGCAATACTTAACACCGGGGAGCTGTTTTTT. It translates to CASSLAILNTGELFF. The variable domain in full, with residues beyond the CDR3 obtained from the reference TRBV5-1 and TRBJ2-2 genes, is KAGVTQTPRYLIKTRGQQVTLSCSPISGHRSVSWYQQTPGQGLQFLFEYFSETQRNKGNFPGRFSGRQFSNSRSEMNVSTLELGDSALYLCASSLAILNTGELFFGEGSRLTVL.